One and the same sample provided the 20 T cell receptor beta chains below, sequenced in a study of blood T cells in healthy people across ages. Primers used in a second PCR of about 7 to 12 cycles were a sample-barcoded 5' primer and a J-beta primer mix. MiXCR, applied by TCRdb to the 5' RACE reads, yields one record per CDR3 protein. The sample has about 940,000 distinct CDR3 sequences; roughly 48% are singletons. The sequenced sample consisted of blood. These TCRs come from a man younger than 45 in good health.

The chain is built from TRBV5-4 and TRBJ2-2; 10 bases are a match to TRBD2. The CDR3 is 16 amino acids. V lost 4 bases and J lost 1; bases outside the gene matches: 4. Germline V lookup: CDR1 SGHNT, CDR2 YYREEE (reference sequence). The CDR3 loop reads CASSGGLARNTGELFF. CDR3 in DNA: TGTGCCAGCAGCGGGGGACTAGCGAGGAACACCGGGGAGCTGTTTTTT. Full variable domain (rest looked up from reference TRBV5-4 and TRBJ2-2): ETGVTQSPTHLIKTRGQQVTLRCSSQSGHNTVSWYQQALGQGPQFIFQYYREEENGRGNFPPRFSGLQFPNYSSELNVNALELDDSALYLCASSGGLARNTGELFFGEGSRLTVL.

Ten or more counts support this clonotype. This chain joins TRBV13 and TRBJ2-1, with D tentatively TRBD2 (5 bases). CDR3 length: 14 residues. Trimming cost V 3 bases and J 10 bases, with 16 bases left between them. Germline CDR1 is PRHDT and CDR2 is FYEKMQ (reference sequence). The CDR3 protein is CASSFRAPRREQFF. CDR3 nucleotides: TGTGCCAGCAGCTTCCGCGCCCCTCGGAGGGAGCAGTTCTTC.

The chain couples TRBV10-3 to TRBJ1-6; 10 bases agree with TRBD1. The germline CDR1 and CDR2 sequences are ENHRY and SYGVKD. The trim removed 4 bases at V and 7 bases at J, leaving 4 bases unmatched. The CDR3 runs to 15 residues. CDR3 sequence (DNA): TGTGCCATCAGTGCAGGACAGGGGGAGAATTCACCCCTCCACTTT. This encodes CAISAGQGENSPLHF.

The chain links TRBV20-1 to TRBJ2-3, with 7 bases matching TRBD2. The CDR3 sequence is 15 residues long. V trimming: 5 bases; J trimming: 0 bases; junction bases outside the gene matches: 8. Germline V gene sequence: CDR1 DFQATT, CDR2 SNEGSKA (reference sequence). CDR3 protein: CSAWPTSTSTDTQYF. DNA of the CDR3: TGCAGTGCTTGGCCGACTAGCACTAGCACAGATACGCAGTATTTT.

In this sample, this clonotype turned up many times. The rearrangement uses TRBV20-1 and TRBJ2-5; a weak D match, TRBD1 (6 bases). The CDR3 consists of 15 residues. Trimming shortened V by 5 bases and J by 5 bases, and 21 bases separated the two germline ends. Germline values: CDR1 DFQATT, CDR2 SNEGSKA (reference sequence). The CDR3 is CSAPATRGLWETQYF. Here the CDR3 DNA reads TGCAGTGCTCCTGCCACTAGGGGGTTGTGGGAGACCCAGTACTTC.

The rearrangement joins TRBV20-1 to TRBJ1-2; no definite D call. CDR1 DFQATT and CDR2 SNEGSKA come from the germline V gene (reference sequence). CDR3 length equals 15 residues. Between the trimmed V and J ends, which lost 6 bases and 6 bases, there was a span of 23 bases. The CDR3 loop reads CSAPNVVGSVDGYTF. CDR3 sequence (DNA): TGCAGTGCCCCCAATGTTGTGGGGAGTGTTGATGGCTACACCTTC.

This clonotype was counted a few times. The V call is TRBV28, the J call TRBJ1-2; perhaps TRBD1 as D (6 bases). Per germline, CDR1 MDHEN and CDR2 SYDVKM. Trimming took 1 base from V and 4 from J, leaving 13 bases between them. CDR3 size: 15 residues. For the CDR3, the DNA is TGTGCCAGCAGTTTATTTACGGGGGGCGCCTATGGCTACACCTTC. It encodes CASSLFTGGAYGYTF.

The chain is built from TRBV5-1 and TRBJ2-7; D unresolved. This CDR3 has 13 amino acids. CDR1 is SGHRS and CDR2 is YFSETQ in the germline V gene. The V end lost 4 bases, the J end lost 4 bases, and 12 bases lay between the germline ends. CDR3 in DNA: TGCGCCAGCAGCCCGGACGTAATATACGAGCAGTACTTC. It yields the protein CASSPDVIYEQYF.

The chain uses TRBV6-5 and TRBJ2-1, with D possibly matching TRBD2 (6 bases). V was trimmed by 4 bases and J by 8 bases, leaving 15 bases between them. The CDR3 covers 14 residues. The V gene's germline CDR1 is MNHEY and CDR2 SVGAGI. The chain's CDR3 is CASSSMAGFDEQFF. The CDR3 nucleotides are TGTGCCAGCAGTTCAATGGCGGGGTTCGATGAGCAGTTCTTC.

V gene TRBV6-2 or TRBV6-3 combines with J gene TRBJ2-5; no definite D call. The DNA matches TRBJ2-7 better at its end, which makes the J call doubtful. The CDR3 sequence is 14 residues long. Germline assignment: CDR1 MNHEY and CDR2 SVGEGT. The CDR3 DNA reads as TGTGCCAGCAGTACCCGGATAGGGACCTACGAGCAGTACTTC. It yields the protein CASSTRIGTYEQYF.

As to this clonotype: One junction end disagrees with the germline gene, perhaps due to a read error. V gene TRBV4-3 combines with J gene TRBJ2-1, with 10 bases identical to TRBD2. The CDR3 has 20 residues. Looked up from germline, CDR1 is LGHNA and CDR2 is YSLEER. CDR3 nucleotides: TGCGCCAGCGGCCAAGAGCCCGTGACTAGCGGGTGGAGCTCCTACAATGAGCAGTTCTTC. Its translation: CASGQEPVTSGWSSYNEQFF.

This clonotype was seen only a few times. The rearrangement links TRBV5-1 to TRBJ2-6; 7 bases are a match to TRBD1. The CDR3 extends over 18 amino acids. The trim removed 2 bases at V and 0 bases at J, leaving 8 bases unmatched. Per the germline V gene, CDR1 is SGHRS and CDR2 is YFSETQ. The CDR3 reads CASSFPGQSISGANVLTF. The CDR3 nucleotides read TGCGCCAGCAGCTTTCCGGGACAGTCCATCTCTGGGGCCAACGTCCTGACTTTC.

The chain joins TRBV28 to TRBJ2-1, with D tentatively TRBD2 (7 bases). The V gene lost 2 bases and the J gene lost 7 bases, with 15 bases spanning the gap. Germline-derived CDR1 and CDR2 are MDHEN and SYDVKM. The CDR3 covers 15 residues. The CDR3 spells CASSLNGGALNEQFF. The CDR3 DNA sequence: TGTGCCAGCAGTTTAAATGGGGGGGCTCTAAATGAGCAGTTCTTC.

For this clonotype: At one boundary the junction diverges from the germline segment, which might be a read error. The genes are TRBV10-3 and TRBJ2-2; perhaps TRBD2 as D (6 bases). Germline CDR1 and CDR2: ENHRY and SYGVKD. The CDR3 sequence is 15 residues long. The CDR3 DNA reads as TGTGCCATCAGTGAGCCGAGGGGAGTCACCGGGGGGCTGTTTTTT. The encoded protein is CAISEPRGVTGGLFF.

This clonotype was seen ten or more times. CDR3 residues: CASSHGLAVDTQYF. The CDR3 DNA sequence: TGTGCCAGCAGCCATGGGCTAGCAGTAGATACGCAGTATTTT. The rearrangement uses TRBV3-1 and TRBJ2-3, with D possibly TRBD2 on 5 matching bases. The CDR3 runs 14 residues. Per germline, CDR1 LGHDT and CDR2 YNNKEL (reference sequence). Trimming removed 3 bases at V and 5 bases at J, with 12 bases between.

The rearrangement links TRBV5-6 to TRBJ2-5, with D perhaps being TRBD1 or TRBD2 (5 bases each). The CDR3 contains 14 residues. V was trimmed by 0 bases and J by 5 bases, leaving 11 bases between them. CDR1 is SGHDT, CDR2 YYEEEE, per germline. CDR3: CASSLGSWGETQYF. The CDR3 nucleotides are TGTGCCAGCAGCTTGGGTAGCTGGGGGGAGACCCAGTACTTC.

The chain employs TRBV10-3 and TRBJ1-5, with D possibly being TRBD1 (5 bases). Trimming cost V 4 bases and J 8 bases, with 12 bases left between them. The CDR3 loop spans 13 amino acids. Looked up from germline, CDR1 is ENHRY and CDR2 is SYGVKD. CDR3 nucleotide sequence: TGTGCCATCAGTGGGCCGCAGGGTGAGCCCCAGCATTTT. As protein: CAISGPQGEPQHF.

Regarding this clonotype: A much larger clone differs from this one at a single base, so this may be a read error. This rearrangement joins TRBV5-1 to TRBJ2-1; a possible D gene is TRBD2 (6 bases). Germline CDR1 and CDR2: SGHRS and YFSETQ. Trimming pared 0 bases from V and 10 bases from J, leaving 11 bases between. There are 13 residues in the CDR3. CDR3 coding DNA: TGCGCCAGCAGCTTGGCCGTTGCGGGGGAGCAGTTCTTC. Translation gives CASSLAVAGEQFF. Supplemented by reference TRBV5-1 and TRBJ2-1, the full variable domain reads KAGVTQTPRYLIKTRGQQVTLSCSPISGHRSVSWYQQTPGQGLQFLFEYFSETQRNKGNFPGRFSGRQFSNSRSEMNVSTLELGDSALYLCASSLAVAGEQFFGPGTRLTVL.

V and J are TRBV7-8 and TRBJ2-2; D tentatively fits TRBD1 or TRBD2 (5 bases each). The CDR3 runs 17 residues. CDR1 is SGHVS, CDR2 FQNEAQ, per germline. V shed 5 bases and J shed 2 bases, with 18 bases lying between them. The CDR3 sequence: CASSPSSGTGNTGELFF. Written as DNA, the CDR3 is TGTGCCAGCAGCCCAAGTTCCGGGACGGGTAACACCGGGGAGCTGTTTTTT.

This chain links TRBV5-1 with TRBJ2-5; the match to TRBD1 covers 8 bases. The germline gives CDR1 SGHRS, CDR2 YFSETQ. The CDR3 is 16 residues long. V was pared by 8 bases and J by 4 bases, with 16 bases of the junction left unmatched. For the CDR3, the DNA is TGCGCCAGTAAACCCGCCTGGACAGGGAAGGCAGAGACCCAGTACTTC. It yields the protein CASKPAWTGKAETQYF.